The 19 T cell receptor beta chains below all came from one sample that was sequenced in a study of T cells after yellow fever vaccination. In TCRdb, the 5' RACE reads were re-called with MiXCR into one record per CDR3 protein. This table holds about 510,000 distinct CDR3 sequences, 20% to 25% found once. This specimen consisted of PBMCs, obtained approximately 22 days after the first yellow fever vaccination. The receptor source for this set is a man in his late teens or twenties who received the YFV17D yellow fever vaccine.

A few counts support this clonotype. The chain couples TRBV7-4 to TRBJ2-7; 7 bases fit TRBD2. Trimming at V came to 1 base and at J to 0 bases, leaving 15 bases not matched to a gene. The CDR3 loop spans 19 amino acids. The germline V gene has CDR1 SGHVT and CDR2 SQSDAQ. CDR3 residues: CASSLEGVTSQSRSYEQYF. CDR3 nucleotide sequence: TGTGCCAGCAGCTTAGAAGGAGTGACTAGCCAGTCCCGCTCCTACGAGCAGTACTTC. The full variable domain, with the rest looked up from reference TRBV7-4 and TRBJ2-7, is GAGVSQSPRYKVAKRGRDVALRCDSISGHVTLYWYRQTLGQGSEVLTYSQSDAQRDKSGRPSGRFSAERPERSVSTLKIQRTEQGDSAVYLCASSLEGVTSQSRSYEQYFGPGTRLTVT.

CDR3 region: CASSFFRAHSLTGELFF. CDR3 nucleotide sequence: TGTGCCAGCAGCTTTTTCCGGGCCCACAGCCTCACCGGGGAGCTGTTTTTT. The chain uses TRBV11-2 and TRBJ2-2; D call uncertain. The germline CDR1 and CDR2 sequences are SGHAT and FQNNGV. This CDR3 region has 17 residues. V was clipped by 3 bases and J by 4 bases, with 18 bases between them.

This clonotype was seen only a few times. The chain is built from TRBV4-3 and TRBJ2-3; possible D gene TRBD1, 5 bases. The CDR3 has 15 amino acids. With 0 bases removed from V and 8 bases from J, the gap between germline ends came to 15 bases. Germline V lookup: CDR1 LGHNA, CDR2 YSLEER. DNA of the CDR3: TGCGCCAGCAGCCAAGAAAAATCAGGGTTAGGTACGCAGTATTTT. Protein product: CASSQEKSGLGTQYF.

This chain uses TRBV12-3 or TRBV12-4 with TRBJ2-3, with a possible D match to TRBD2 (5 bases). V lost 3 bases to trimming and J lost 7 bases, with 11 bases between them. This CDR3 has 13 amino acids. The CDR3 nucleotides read TGTGCCAGCAGTTTGACCGGGGTCTATACGCAGTATTTT. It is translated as CASSLTGVYTQYF.

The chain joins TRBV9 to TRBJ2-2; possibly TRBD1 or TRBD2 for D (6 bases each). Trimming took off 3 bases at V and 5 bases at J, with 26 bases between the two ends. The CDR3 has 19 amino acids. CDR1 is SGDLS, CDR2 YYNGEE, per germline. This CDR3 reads CASSAYDVPGAFRTGELFF. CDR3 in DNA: TGTGCCAGCAGCGCCTATGACGTCCCGGGGGCGTTTAGGACCGGGGAGCTGTTTTTT.

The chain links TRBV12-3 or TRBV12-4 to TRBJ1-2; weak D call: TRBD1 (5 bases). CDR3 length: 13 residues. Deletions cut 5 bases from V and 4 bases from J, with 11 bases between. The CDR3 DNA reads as TGTGCCAGCAGTGAGTCGGGGGGCTATGGCTACACCTTC. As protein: CASSESGGYGYTF.

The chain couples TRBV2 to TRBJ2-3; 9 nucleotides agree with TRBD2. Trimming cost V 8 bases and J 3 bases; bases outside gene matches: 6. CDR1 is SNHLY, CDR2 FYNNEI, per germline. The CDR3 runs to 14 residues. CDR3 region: CASLRTSVTDTQYF. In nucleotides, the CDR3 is TGTGCCAGCTTACGGACTAGCGTTACAGATACGCAGTATTTT.

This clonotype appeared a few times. The CDR3 protein is CASSLQVSGANVLTF. CDR3 sequence (DNA): TGTGCCAGCTCACTACAGGTCTCTGGGGCCAACGTCCTGACTTTC. The rearrangement joins TRBV18 to TRBJ2-6; the D gene is possibly TRBD1 (5 bases). Germline CDR1 reads KGHSH; CDR2 reads LQKENI. V dropped 4 bases and J dropped 0 bases, with 7 bases sitting between them. This CDR3 is built from 15 residues.

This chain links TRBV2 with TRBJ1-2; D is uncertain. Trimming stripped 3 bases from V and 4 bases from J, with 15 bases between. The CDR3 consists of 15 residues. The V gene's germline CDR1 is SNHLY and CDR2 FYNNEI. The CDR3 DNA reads TGTGCCAGCAGTGATTATCCCGGACCGAGCTATGGCTACACCTTC. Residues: CASSDYPGPSYGYTF.

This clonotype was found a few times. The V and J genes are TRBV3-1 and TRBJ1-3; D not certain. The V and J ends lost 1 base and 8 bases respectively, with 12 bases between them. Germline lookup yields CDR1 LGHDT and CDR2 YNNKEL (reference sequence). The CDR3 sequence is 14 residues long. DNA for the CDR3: TGTGCCAGCAGCCAAGCGAGTGGCGTGGACACCATATATTTT. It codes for CASSQASGVDTIYF.

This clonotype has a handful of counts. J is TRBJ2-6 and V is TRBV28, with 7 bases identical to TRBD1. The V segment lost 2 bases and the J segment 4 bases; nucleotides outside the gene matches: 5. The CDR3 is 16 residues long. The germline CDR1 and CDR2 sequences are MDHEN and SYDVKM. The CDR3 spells CASSLDRAAGANVLTF. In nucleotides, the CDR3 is TGTGCCAGCAGTTTAGACAGGGCAGCCGGGGCCAACGTCCTGACTTTC.

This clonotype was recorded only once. The chain's CDR3 is CASMRTGGSSETQYF. The CDR3 coding sequence is TGTGCCAGCATGAGAACAGGGGGTTCTTCAGAGACCCAGTACTTC. The V gene is TRBV12-3 or TRBV12-4, the J gene TRBJ2-5; 8 bases fit TRBD1. The CDR3 sequence is 15 residues long. The trim removed 7 bases at V and 4 bases at J, leaving 11 bases unmatched.

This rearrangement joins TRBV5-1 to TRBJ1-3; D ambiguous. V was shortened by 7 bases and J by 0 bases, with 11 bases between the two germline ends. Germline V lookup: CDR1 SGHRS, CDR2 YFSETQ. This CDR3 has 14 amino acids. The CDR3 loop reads CASRSEASGNTIYF. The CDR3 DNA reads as TGCGCCAGCCGCTCTGAAGCCTCTGGAAACACCATATATTTT.

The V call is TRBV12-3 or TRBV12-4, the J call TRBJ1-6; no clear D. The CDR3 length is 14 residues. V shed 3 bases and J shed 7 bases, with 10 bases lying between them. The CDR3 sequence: CASSFRPTNSPLHF. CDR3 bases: TGTGCCAGCAGTTTTCGACCGACCAATTCACCCCTCCACTTT.

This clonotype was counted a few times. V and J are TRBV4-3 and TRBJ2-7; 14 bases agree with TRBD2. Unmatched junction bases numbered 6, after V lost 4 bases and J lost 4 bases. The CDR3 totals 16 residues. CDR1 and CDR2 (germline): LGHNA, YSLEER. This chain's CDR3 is CASSRTGTSGGYEQYF. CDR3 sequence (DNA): TGCGCCAGCAGCCGAACCGGGACTAGCGGGGGTTACGAGCAGTACTTC.

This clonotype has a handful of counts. The DNA for the CDR3 is TGTGCCAGCAGCCCGCCCCCGGGGCTTTCACCCCTCCACTTT. Its translation is CASSPPPGLSPLHF. J is TRBJ1-6 and V is TRBV7-2, with D possibly being TRBD1 (5 bases). V was cut by 5 bases and J by 9 bases, with 14 bases left in between. The CDR3 loop spans 14 amino acids. From germline, CDR1 is SGHTA and CDR2 FQGNSA.

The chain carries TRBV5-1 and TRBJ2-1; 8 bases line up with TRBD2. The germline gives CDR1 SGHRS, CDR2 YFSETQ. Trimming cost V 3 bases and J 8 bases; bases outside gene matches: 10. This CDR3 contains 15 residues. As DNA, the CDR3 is TGCGCCAGCAGCTCCGACGGGGGGGCCCGGTATGAGCAGTTCTTC. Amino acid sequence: CASSSDGGARYEQFF. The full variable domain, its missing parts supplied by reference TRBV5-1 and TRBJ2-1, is KAGVTQTPRYLIKTRGQQVTLSCSPISGHRSVSWYQQTPGQGLQFLFEYFSETQRNKGNFPGRFSGRQFSNSRSEMNVSTLELGDSALYLCASSSDGGARYEQFFGPGTRLTVL.

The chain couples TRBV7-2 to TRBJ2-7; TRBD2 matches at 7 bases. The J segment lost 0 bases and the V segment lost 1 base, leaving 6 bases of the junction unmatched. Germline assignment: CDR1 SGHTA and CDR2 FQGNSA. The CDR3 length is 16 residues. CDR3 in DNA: TGTGCCAGCAGCTTAGGAGGGACTACTTCCTCCTACGAGCAGTACTTC. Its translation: CASSLGGTTSSYEQYF.

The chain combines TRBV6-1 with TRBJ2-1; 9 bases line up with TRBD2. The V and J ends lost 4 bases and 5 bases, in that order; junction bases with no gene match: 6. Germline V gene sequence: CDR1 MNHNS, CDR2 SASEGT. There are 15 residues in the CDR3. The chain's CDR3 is CASSGGLAGDNEQFF. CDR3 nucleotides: TGTGCCAGCAGTGGAGGCTTAGCGGGGGACAATGAGCAGTTCTTC.